Listed below are T cell receptor beta chains from one sample, sequenced in a study of sequential checkpoint blockade in melanoma. Using immunoSEQ multiplex PCR, the repertoire was profiled, and TCRdb retains in-frame clones only, with some absent. This table holds over 10,000 clones, roughly 72% found once. Specimen: CD8+ T cells sorted from blood (inferred from file names), collected from a patient given nivolumab and ipilimumab in sequence. The receptors stem from a human donor with melanoma. Each CDR3 is given with its conserved first and last residue. D genes are given only for firm matches. The size of a clone is reported for some rows only, either as once, few or many, or as a class for expanded clones.

v_gene: TRBV13; j_gene: TRBJ2-1; d_gene: NA; abundance: NA; CDR3aa: CASSLDGSSYNEQFF; CDR3nt: TGTGCCAGCAGCTTAGACGGGAGCTCCTACAATGAGCAGTTCTTC
v_gene: TRBV9; j_gene: TRBJ1-5; d_gene: NA; abundance: NA; CDR3aa: CASSVGPGVPNQPQHF; CDR3nt: TGTGCCAGCAGCGTAGGCCCCGGGGTGCCCAATCAGCCCCAGCATTTT
v_gene: TRBV2; j_gene: TRBJ1-1; d_gene: TRBD1; abundance: NA; CDR3aa: CASSPGQGWVWGMNTEAFF; CDR3nt: TGTGCCAGCAGTCCGGGACAGGGGTGGGTTTGGGGAATGAACACTGAAGCTTTCTTT
v_gene: TRBV10-3; j_gene: TRBJ1-1; d_gene: NA; abundance: NA; CDR3aa: CAISEPSTGFEAFF; CDR3nt: TGTGCCATCAGTGAGCCGAGTACAGGTTTTGAAGCTTTCTTT
v_gene: TRBV7-9; j_gene: TRBJ2-1; d_gene: NA; abundance: NA; CDR3aa: CASSSSSYNEQFF; CDR3nt: TGTGCCAGCAGCTCGAGCTCCTACAATGAGCAGTTCTTC
v_gene: TRBV10-3; j_gene: TRBJ1-3; d_gene: TRBD1; abundance: few; CDR3aa: CAISESKGAEGNTIYF; CDR3nt: TGTGCCATCAGTGAGTCGAAGGGGGCGGAGGGAAACACCATATATTTT
v_gene: TRBV7-6; j_gene: TRBJ1-1; d_gene: NA; abundance: NA; CDR3aa: CASSLYEGTEAFF; CDR3nt: TGTGCCAGCAGCTTATATGAGGGCACTGAAGCTTTCTTT
v_gene: TRBV2; j_gene: TRBJ1-2; d_gene: NA; abundance: NA; CDR3aa: CASSPGPGYTF; CDR3nt: TGTGCCAGCAGTCCAGGGCCTGGCTACACCTTC
v_gene: TRBV19; j_gene: TRBJ1-5; d_gene: NA; abundance: NA; CDR3aa: CASSFYPLTARNQPQHF; CDR3nt: TGTGCCAGTAGTTTCTACCCATTGACAGCTCGAAATCAGCCCCAGCATTTT
v_gene: TRBV5-8; j_gene: TRBJ1-5; d_gene: TRBD1; abundance: few; CDR3aa: CASSFRTPRDRDQPQHF; CDR3nt: TGTGCCAGCAGCTTCCGTACCCCCCGGGACAGGGATCAGCCCCAGCATTTT
v_gene: TRBV11-2; j_gene: TRBJ1-1; d_gene: TRBD1; abundance: NA; CDR3aa: CASSLEGRQGPGTEAFF; CDR3nt: TGTGCCAGCAGCTTAGAGGGCCGACAGGGTCCCGGAACTGAAGCTTTCTTT
v_gene: TRBV4-3; j_gene: TRBJ2-1; d_gene: TRBD2; abundance: NA; CDR3aa: CASSQDWRGIYNEQFF; CDR3nt: TGCGCCAGCAGCCAAGATTGGCGGGGGATTTACAATGAGCAGTTCTTC
v_gene: TRBV7-9; j_gene: TRBJ2-4; d_gene: TRBD1; abundance: NA; CDR3aa: CASSRQDRGGKNIQYF; CDR3nt: TGTGCCAGCAGCCGACAGGACAGGGGTGGCAAAAACATTCAGTACTTC
v_gene: TRBV6-5; j_gene: TRBJ1-2; d_gene: TRBD1; abundance: NA; CDR3aa: CASRDRGVRYTF; CDR3nt: TGTGCCAGCCGCGACAGGGGCGTACGCTACACCTTC
v_gene: TRBV4-1; j_gene: TRBJ2-7; d_gene: NA; abundance: NA; CDR3aa: CASSPRGSYEQYF; CDR3nt: TGCGCCAGCAGCCCCCGCGGTTCCTACGAGCAGTACTTC
v_gene: TRBV6-1; j_gene: TRBJ1-1; d_gene: NA; abundance: NA; CDR3aa: CASSEWGLGLMNTEAFF; CDR3nt: TGTGCCAGCAGTGAATGGGGTTTAGGACTTATGAACACTGAAGCTTTCTTT
v_gene: TRBV7-9; j_gene: TRBJ1-4; d_gene: NA; abundance: medium-sized; CDR3aa: CASSLGAGEKLFF; CDR3nt: TGTGCCAGCAGCTTAGGGGCTGGGGAAAAACTGTTTTTT
v_gene: TRBV7-6; j_gene: TRBJ1-1; d_gene: TRBD1; abundance: NA; CDR3aa: CASSSTGAPFEAFF; CDR3nt: TGTGCCAGCAGCTCGACAGGGGCGCCGTTTGAAGCTTTCTTT
v_gene: TRBV19; j_gene: TRBJ1-5; d_gene: TRBD1; abundance: few; CDR3aa: CASSMVQGANQPQHF; CDR3nt: TGTGCCAGTAGTATGGTCCAGGGGGCTAATCAGCCCCAGCATTTT
v_gene: TRBV7-9; j_gene: TRBJ2-2; d_gene: TRBD2; abundance: medium-sized; CDR3aa: CASSYPPRTSEDTGELFF; CDR3nt: TGTGCCAGCAGCTATCCGCCGAGGACTAGCGAAGACACCGGGGAGCTGTTTTTT
v_gene: TRBV19; j_gene: TRBJ2-1; d_gene: NA; abundance: NA; CDR3aa: CASSPRLDSYNEQFF; CDR3nt: TGTGCCAGTAGTCCGAGACTAGACTCCTACAATGAGCAGTTCTTC
v_gene: TRBV19; j_gene: TRBJ2-5; d_gene: NA; abundance: NA; CDR3aa: CATRGGETQYF; CDR3nt: TGTGCCACCCGGGGTGGGGAGACCCAGTACTTC
v_gene: TRBV11-2; j_gene: TRBJ2-7; d_gene: NA; abundance: NA; CDR3aa: CASSLPVGDEQYF; CDR3nt: TGTGCCAGCAGCTTGCCGGTAGGGGACGAGCAGTACTTC
v_gene: TRBV2; j_gene: TRBJ2-4; d_gene: NA; abundance: NA; CDR3aa: CASSEGTRAKNIQYF; CDR3nt: TGTGCCAGCAGTGAAGGTACGAGGGCCAAAAACATTCAGTACTTC
v_gene: TRBV4-1; j_gene: TRBJ2-1; d_gene: TRBD2; abundance: NA; CDR3aa: CASSRELAGVSEQFF; CDR3nt: TGCGCCAGCAGCCGGGAGCTAGCGGGAGTTAGTGAGCAGTTCTTC
v_gene: TRBV10-1; j_gene: TRBJ2-1; d_gene: NA; abundance: NA; CDR3aa: CASSEAVSDNEQFF; CDR3nt: TGCGCCAGCAGTGAAGCGGTCTCCGACAATGAGCAGTTCTTC
v_gene: TRBV7-9; j_gene: TRBJ1-1; d_gene: NA; abundance: NA; CDR3aa: CASSLYGGTNTEAFF; CDR3nt: TGTGCCAGCAGTTTATACGGGGGGACGAACACTGAAGCTTTCTTT
v_gene: TRBV9; j_gene: TRBJ1-1; d_gene: NA; abundance: NA; CDR3aa: CASSVAGVYTEAFF; CDR3nt: TGTGCCAGCAGCGTAGCAGGGGTCTACACTGAAGCTTTCTTT
v_gene: TRBV6-5; j_gene: TRBJ1-1; d_gene: NA; abundance: few; CDR3aa: CASSTGAFF; CDR3nt: TGTGCCAGCAGTACCGGGGCTTTCTTT
v_gene: TRBV13; j_gene: TRBJ1-2; d_gene: NA; abundance: medium-sized; CDR3aa: CASSPDPDSGGYTF; CDR3nt: TGTGCCAGCAGCCCCGACCCTGACTCGGGGGGCTACACCTTC
v_gene: TRBV7-9; j_gene: TRBJ1-2; d_gene: TRBD1; abundance: NA; CDR3aa: CASSFTVDREFGNYGYTF; CDR3nt: TGTGCCAGCAGCTTTACCGTAGACAGGGAGTTCGGTAACTATGGCTACACCTTC
v_gene: TRBV11-3; j_gene: TRBJ2-7; d_gene: TRBD2; abundance: NA; CDR3aa: CASSSTRTSGRPYEQYF; CDR3nt: TGTGCCAGCAGCTCTACCCGCACTAGCGGGAGGCCCTACGAGCAGTACTTC
v_gene: TRBV4-3; j_gene: TRBJ2-2; d_gene: TRBD2; abundance: NA; CDR3aa: CASSQDWLAGTGELFF; CDR3nt: TGCGCCAGCAGCCAAGATTGGCTAGCGGGAACCGGGGAGCTGTTTTTT
v_gene: TRBV30; j_gene: TRBJ2-3; d_gene: TRBD1; abundance: NA; CDR3aa: CAWSRTGGWTDTQYF; CDR3nt: TGTGCCTGGAGTCGGACAGGGGGGTGGACAGATACGCAGTATTTT
v_gene: TRBV7-2; j_gene: TRBJ1-1; d_gene: NA; abundance: NA; CDR3aa: CASSLLRGVWDTEAFF; CDR3nt: TGTGCCAGCAGCTTACTGCGGGGGGTCTGGGACACTGAAGCTTTCTTT
v_gene: TRBV2; j_gene: TRBJ2-1; d_gene: TRBD1; abundance: NA; CDR3aa: CASSARTPGDREQFF; CDR3nt: TGTGCCAGCAGTGCACGGACCCCAGGGGACAGGGAGCAGTTCTTC
v_gene: TRBV29-1; j_gene: TRBJ2-2; d_gene: NA; abundance: once; CDR3aa: CSVLRESGELFF; CDR3nt: TGCAGCGTTCTCCGGGAGTCCGGGGAGCTGTTTTTT
v_gene: TRBV2; j_gene: TRBJ1-5; d_gene: NA; abundance: NA; CDR3aa: CASRGHNQPQHF; CDR3nt: TGTGCCAGCAGGGGACACAATCAGCCCCAGCATTTT
v_gene: TRBV9; j_gene: TRBJ2-2; d_gene: TRBD2; abundance: NA; CDR3aa: CASSGGGSGELFF; CDR3nt: TGTGCCAGCAGCGGCGGGGGATCCGGGGAGCTGTTTTTT
v_gene: TRBV30; j_gene: TRBJ1-1; d_gene: NA; abundance: NA; CDR3aa: CAWEGGANTEAFF; CDR3nt: TGTGCCTGGGAGGGGGGGGCGAACACTGAAGCTTTCTTT